These 11 T cell receptor beta chains originate from one sample sequenced in a study of metastatic and nonmetastatic thyroid tumors. Via MiXCR, TCRdb re-called the PCR reads. Altogether about 90,000 clones are present, roughly 8.6% being singletons, with the ten largest covering 8.8%. No patient had received any treatment before thyroid surgery. Sequenced material: blood. The source is a female donor with papillary thyroid cancer or a benign thyroid nodule (not recorded which). Some clones in this sample may be carry-over from other donors' samples.

Concerning this clone itself: This sequence may be a read error, since a much larger clone differs from it by one base. The V gene is TRBV6-9, the J gene TRBJ2-4; a weak D match, TRBD2 (6 bases). Germline loops: CDR1 MNHGY, CDR2 SVAAGI. V gave up 3 bases and J gave up 3 bases, with 15 bases separating them. The CDR3 is 16 amino acids. DNA for the CDR3: TGTGCCAGCAGTTACGCGGGGTGGCTTGACAAAAACATTCAGTACTTC. Translating gives CASSYAGWLDKNIQYF.

This clone was recorded at least ten times. The chain joins TRBV5-1 to TRBJ2-2; D unresolved. The CDR3 length is 13 residues. The germline V and J ends were trimmed by 6 bases and 4 bases, with 10 bases remaining between them. The germline V gene encodes CDR1 SGHRS and CDR2 YFSETQ. This chain's CDR3 is CASTKLGTGELFF. As DNA, the CDR3 is TGCGCCAGCACCAAGCTAGGCACCGGGGAGCTGTTTTTT.

The sample holds many counts of this clone. The J gene is TRBJ1-1, the V gene TRBV18, with D unresolved. The CDR3 spans 15 residues. V was clipped by 1 base and J by 1 base, with 10 bases between them. CDR1 KGHSH and CDR2 LQKENI come from the germline V gene. In nucleotides, the CDR3 is TGTGCCAGCTCACCACAGGGTTTCAGGAACACTGAAGCTTTCTTT. As protein: CASSPQGFRNTEAFF.

To note about this clone: Since a much larger clone is just one base distant, this may be a read error. Other DNA sequences in the same sample also yield this CDR3. This chain uses TRBV20-1 with TRBJ1-1, with no clear D. Germline-derived CDR1 and CDR2 are DFQATT and SNEGSKA (reference sequence). The ends were cut back, 7 bases at V and 3 bases at J, with 9 bases in the middle. This CDR3 has 11 residues. The CDR3 DNA is TGCAGTGTAAGGATGGACACTGAAGCTTTCTTT. It specifies CSVRMDTEAFF.

This clone was picked up many times. The chain is built from TRBV20-1 and TRBJ2-5; 14 bases are a match to TRBD2. Trimming cost V 3 bases and J 7 bases; bases outside gene matches: 7. The CDR3 contains 15 residues. Per germline, CDR1 DFQATT and CDR2 SNEGSKA (reference sequence). The CDR3 spells CSARGTSGSSRTQYF. DNA for the CDR3: TGCAGTGCTAGGGGGACTAGCGGGAGCTCGAGGACCCAGTACTTC.

This clone was observed at least ten times. Since a much larger clone is just one base distant, this may be a read error. In DNA form, the CDR3 reads TGTGCCTGGGGGACAAGGGGCGGTGAAAAACTGTTTTTT. Residues: CAWGTRGGEKLFF. V and J are TRBV30 and TRBJ1-4; maybe TRBD1 (6 bases). CDR1 is GTSNPN and CDR2 is SVGIG in the germline V gene (reference sequence). The CDR3 runs 13 residues. Trimming took off 5 bases at V and 7 bases at J, with 14 bases between the two ends.

Written as DNA, the CDR3 is TGTGCCAGCAGTTACGACAGGCGAACCTACAATGAGCAGTTCTTC. It encodes CASSYDRRTYNEQFF. The chain uses TRBV6-6 and TRBJ2-1; D might be TRBD1 (6 bases). From germline, CDR1 is MNHNY and CDR2 SVGAGI (reference sequence). Trimming shortened V by 2 bases and J by 2 bases, and 10 bases separated the two germline ends. The length of the CDR3 is 15 residues.

This clone was picked up one time. The chain carries TRBV20-1 and TRBJ2-5, with D possibly TRBD2 on 7 matching bases. This CDR3 has 17 residues. The germline V gene has CDR1 DFQATT and CDR2 SNEGSKA (reference sequence). The CDR3 sequence: CSTKVTSRGAVQETQYF. CDR3 bases: TGCAGCACAAAAGTAACTAGCCGGGGGGCGGTACAAGAGACCCAGTACTTC.

This clone was seen repeatedly, ten times or more. This chain links TRBV6-1 with TRBJ2-5, with D maybe TRBD2 (7 bases). The germline V gene encodes CDR1 MNHNS and CDR2 SASEGT. Trimming took 8 bases from V and 9 from J, leaving 19 bases between them. The CDR3 is made up of 13 amino acids. Here the CDR3 DNA reads TGTGCCAGCTCGGGGGGCTCCGCATCAGCCCAGTACTTC. Protein: CASSGGSASAQYF.

This clone appeared many times. V gene TRBV4-2 combines with J gene TRBJ2-1, with 10 bases matching TRBD2. V dropped 0 bases and J dropped 9; count of bases not matched to a gene: 8. The CDR3 is 16 residues long. In germline, CDR1 is LGHNA, CDR2 YNFKEQ. CDR3 nucleotides: TGTGCCAGCAGCCAAGATACCAGCGGGGGGGCCGCTGAGCAGTTCTTC. This gives the protein CASSQDTSGGAAEQFF.

This clone was recorded many times. The chain carries TRBV4-1 and TRBJ2-2, with D perhaps TRBD2 (6 bases). Germline V CDR1 and CDR2: MGHRA, YSYEKL. The CDR3 loop spans 15 amino acids. Trimming took 4 bases from V and 7 from J, leaving 16 bases between them. This CDR3 reads CASSPHRGAGGELFF. CDR3 nucleotide sequence: TGCGCCAGCAGCCCCCACCGCGGGGCTGGCGGGGAGCTGTTTTTT.